These T cell receptor beta chains were read from a single sample in a study of blood T cell repertoires in COVID-19. This table comes from immunoSEQ multiplex PCR, and its TCRdb copy is limited to in-frame clones, with some not included. The sample consists of some 58,000 clones, 83% of them appearing once. Material for sequencing was peripheral blood. The receptors here all came from a man aged 50 to 60 with COVID-19, enrolled during active disease. Both conserved end residues are part of each CDR3. A D gene is named only where the DNA matches it firmly. Expanded clones are given a class, and other clones once, few, many or no size at all.

d_call,j_call,clone_size,v_call,cdr3_nt,cdr3_aa
NA,TRBJ2-1,NA,TRBV18,TGTGCCAGCTCCCTCATTTCGTCCGGCTCCTACAATGAGCAGTTCTTC,CASSLISSGSYNEQFF
NA,TRBJ2-4,once,TRBV6-5,TGTGCCAGCAGGGAGGACGCCAGGGGCATTCAGTACTTC,CASREDARGIQYF
TRBD1,TRBJ2-1,NA,TRBV9,TGTGCCAGCAGCGTGGAACCCTCCAGGGGGGAGCAGTTCTTC,CASSVEPSRGEQFF
TRBD1,TRBJ2-7,NA,TRBV5-5,TGTGCCAGCAGCCTGGGACAGGGGATCCGCTCCTACGAGCAGTACTTC,CASSLGQGIRSYEQYF
NA,TRBJ2-7,NA,TRBV11-2,TGTGCCAGCAGCTTAGACAGGGGCGTGTACGAGCAGTACTTC,CASSLDRGVYEQYF
TRBD2,TRBJ2-3,once,TRBV10-1,TGCGCCAGCAGTGAAGCGACTAGCGGACTGACAGATACGCAGTATTTT,CASSEATSGLTDTQYF
NA,TRBJ1-2,few,TRBV19,TGTGCCAGTAGTTCTCCTACCGGGTCGGCCATTGGCTACACCTTC,CASSSPTGSAIGYTF
NA,TRBJ2-3,NA,TRBV11-1,TGTGCCAGCAGCTTAATCCAGGCCACAGATACGCAGTATTTT,CASSLIQATDTQYF
TRBD2,TRBJ2-1,NA,TRBV7-3,TGTGCCAGCAGCTTTGCGGGGGGAAATGAGCAGTTCTTC,CASSFAGGNEQFF
NA,TRBJ1-5,NA,TRBV9,TGTGCCAGCAGCTCAAATAGCAATCAGCCCCAGCATTTT,CASSSNSNQPQHF
TRBD2,TRBJ2-7,few,TRBV6-2/TRBV6-3,TGTGCCAGCAGTTCCCCGTCACTAGCGGGAAAACCATACGAGCAGTACTTC,CASSSPSLAGKPYEQYF
NA,TRBJ2-1,NA,TRBV29-1,TGCAGCGTTGGTCAGGCCAATGAGCAGTTCTTC,CSVGQANEQFF
NA,TRBJ1-6,few,TRBV2,TGTGCCAGCAGTGAGTCTCTCAATTCACCCCTCCACTTT,CASSESLNSPLHF
TRBD2,TRBJ2-1,NA,TRBV6-5,TGTGCCAGCAGTACTAGCGGGAGGACTGAGCAGTTCTTC,CASSTSGRTEQFF
NA,TRBJ1-2,NA,TRBV19,TGTGCCAGTAGTACCCTCTTCCGGGGTGACTATAGCTATGGCTACACCTTC,CASSTLFRGDYSYGYTF
TRBD2,TRBJ2-3,NA,TRBV6-4,TGTGCCAGCAGTCCCAAGGCGGGAGGGCAAGATACGCAGTATTTT,CASSPKAGGQDTQYF
NA,TRBJ1-2,NA,TRBV19,TGTGCCAGTAGTATCGGGGGAGGGTTCGGCTACACCTTC,CASSIGGGFGYTF
NA,TRBJ2-7,NA,TRBV27,TGTGCCAGCACCGGGACAACCTCCTACGAGCAGTACTTC,CASTGTTSYEQYF
NA,TRBJ1-4,NA,TRBV7-9,TGTGCCAGCAGCTTATCCGCAGGGTGGGATGAAAAACTGTTTTTT,CASSLSAGWDEKLFF
TRBD1,TRBJ1-2,NA,TRBV2,TGTGCCAGCATTATAGACCTGGACAGGGAGGACTATGGCTACACCTTC,CASIIDLDREDYGYTF
TRBD2,TRBJ2-2,NA,TRBV30,TGTGCCTGGACCCCGACTAGCGGGAGGTACACCGGGGAGCTGTTTTTT,CAWTPTSGRYTGELFF
NA,TRBJ1-4,NA,TRBV9,TGTGCCAGCAGCCCCCGGCCGGAGCTTAATGAAAAACTGTTTTTT,CASSPRPELNEKLFF
TRBD1,TRBJ1-5,NA,TRBV3-1/TRBV3-2,TGTGCCAGCAGCCCCTCGACAGGGTGGCTCGATCAGCCCCAGCATTTT,CASSPSTGWLDQPQHF
NA,TRBJ2-7,NA,TRBV19,TGTGCCAGTAGTATCAGGGGGGAGAATTACGAGCAGTACTTC,CASSIRGENYEQYF